A selection of T cell receptor beta chains follows, all from one sample in a study of shared clonotypes between healthy human individuals. Assay: immunoSEQ multiplex PCR; the TCRdb copy retains only in-frame clones and omits some. The sample carries some 470,000 clones, over 65% recorded once. Material for sequencing was PBMCs. The receptor set was obtained from a woman between 40 and 50 years old in good health. Some clones in this sample may be carry-over from other donors' samples. The CDR3 runs from the conserved cysteine through the conserved F or W. Each record gives: D gene, clone size, J gene, V gene, CDR3 DNA, CDR3 protein. A D gene is named only where the DNA matches it firmly. The size entry is marked missing in some rows and otherwise reads once, few, many or a size class.

>TRBD2|NA|TRBJ2-7|TRBV29-1
TGCAGCGTTGAGGTAGCGGGAGCTGGCGAGCAGTACTTC
CSVEVAGAGEQYF
>NA|NA|TRBJ2-7|TRBV2
TGTGCCAGCAGTCGGACGGCAGCCTACGAGCAGTACTTC
CASSRTAAYEQYF
>NA|NA|TRBJ2-3|TRBV9
TGTGCCAGCAGCGTAGGGGGACTCCGGCGCCGCACAGATACGCAGTATTTT
CASSVGGLRRRTDTQYF
>NA|NA|TRBJ1-3|TRBV14
TGTGCCAGCAGCCGAACCGGGACATACGGAAACACCATATATTTT
CASSRTGTYGNTIYF
>NA|once|TRBJ2-7|TRBV30
TGTGCCTGGAGTCCAGGCGGGATTTGGTACGAGCAGTACTTC
CAWSPGGIWYEQYF
>TRBD2|NA|TRBJ2-1|TRBV10-3
TGTGCCATCAGTGGGGCTAGCGGGAGGTCCAATTACAATGAGCAGTTCTTC
CAISGASGRSNYNEQFF
>NA|NA|TRBJ2-7|TRBV5-6
TGTGCCAGCAGCTTGGGTCCGGGGCAGTACTTC
CASSLGPGQYF
>NA|once|TRBJ1-3|TRBV28
TGTGCCAGCAGTTTAACGGCGGTCACTAGAAACACCATATATTTT
CASSLTAVTRNTIYF
>NA|NA|TRBJ1-4|TRBV4-2
TGTGCCAGCAGCCAAGAGGGAGGGGGTAATGAAAAACTGTTTTTT
CASSQEGGGNEKLFF
>NA|NA|TRBJ2-1|TRBV27
TGTGCCAGCAGAACCACCCTTGACAATGAGCAGTTCTTC
CASRTTLDNEQFF
>NA|NA|TRBJ1-1|TRBV5-1
TGCGCCAGCAGCCCTGACACCTACCCGGGCGCTGAAGCTTTCTTT
CASSPDTYPGAEAFF
>NA|NA|TRBJ2-7|TRBV19
TGTGCCAGTAGTATTGGGGCATCCTACGAGCAGTACTTC
CASSIGASYEQYF
>NA|NA|TRBJ2-1|TRBV18
TGTGCCAGCTCATCCAGTACCCCTTCACTGTGGGTCTTC
CASSSSTPSLWVF
>TRBD2|NA|TRBJ2-7|TRBV13
TGTGCCAGCAGCAAGGGACTAGCGGGAGGGGTTAGGTCCTACGAGCAGTACTTC
CASSKGLAGGVRSYEQYF
>NA|NA|TRBJ2-7|TRBV7-8
TGTGCCAGCAGCGCTGACAGATTTAGCGGTCCCTACGAGCAGTACTTC
CASSADRFSGPYEQYF
>TRBD1|NA|TRBJ1-2|TRBV19
TGTGCCAGTATGGATACAGGGGGCATTGGCTACACCTTC
CASMDTGGIGYTF
>NA|NA|TRBJ1-3|TRBV11-2
TGTGCCAGCAGCCTCACGACCTCTGGAAACACCATATATTTT
CASSLTTSGNTIYF
>TRBD2|once|TRBJ2-3|TRBV9
TGTGCCAGCAGCCCAGCGGGAGGGATCACAGATACGCAGTATTTT
CASSPAGGITDTQYF